The next 21 T cell receptor beta chains were all read from a single sample in a study of beta chain features in type 1 diabetes. Expressed TCRB transcripts were sequenced after all isolated RNA was converted to cDNA. Repertoires were generated with immunoSEQ multiplex PCR, while TCRdb's copy carries only in-frame clones and drops some. The data contain 900,000 or so clones, 15% to 20% of them seen just once; the ten biggest clones take up 0.02% to 0.025%. Sequencing was done on a sample of naive CD4+ T cells from blood. The receptors come from a woman aged 18-29 years in good health.

The chain uses TRBV19 and TRBJ2-2, with D perhaps matching TRBD1 or TRBD2 (5 bases each). This CDR3 comprises 15 residues. The germline CDR1 and CDR2 sequences are LNHDA and SQIVND (reference sequence). V was trimmed by 9 bases and J by 5 bases, leaving 19 bases between them. Written as DNA, the CDR3 is TGTGCCAGCCGCCCCGGGACGTTAATTACCGGGGAGCTGTTTTTT. This gives the protein CASRPGTLITGELFF.

Only a few counts were recorded for this clone. The genes are TRBV7-6 and TRBJ2-3; D is ambiguous. The CDR3 contains 16 residues. V shed 0 bases and J shed 0 bases, with 10 bases lying between them. From germline, CDR1 is SGHVS and CDR2 FNYEAQ. CDR3 region: CASSLAVSSSTDTQYF. CDR3 bases: TGTGCCAGCAGCTTAGCAGTATCTTCTAGCACAGATACGCAGTATTTT. Complete variable domain (other parts from reference TRBV7-6 and TRBJ2-3): GAGVSQSPRYKVTKRGQDVALRCDPISGHVSLYWYRQALGQGPEFLTYFNYEAQQDKSGLPNDRFSAERPEGSISTLTIQRTEQRDSAMYRCASSLAVSSSTDTQYFGPGTRLTVL.

This clone turned up a few times. V and J are TRBV5-1 and TRBJ1-4; D remains ambiguous. Germline CDR1 is SGHRS and CDR2 is YFSETQ. V shed 1 base and J shed 8 bases, with 12 bases lying between them. The CDR3 runs to 14 residues. The CDR3 DNA reads as TGCGCCAGCAGCTTGACGTGGGGAGGGGAAAAACTGTTTTTT. This sequence encodes CASSLTWGGEKLFF.

Points on this clone: The sample contains more than one DNA sequence encoding this CDR3. V usage is TRBV7-3 and J usage is TRBJ2-1, with D hard to call. This CDR3 comprises 13 residues. Germline V gives CDR1 SGHTA, CDR2 FQGTGA. Trimming removed 2 bases from V and 5 bases from J, with 7 bases in between. The CDR3 protein is CASSLSLDNEQFF. The CDR3 coding sequence is TGTGCCAGCAGCTTATCTCTGGACAATGAGCAGTTCTTC.

This clone was detected a few times. The chain has TRBV29-1 and TRBJ2-5; the D is unclear. The V gene's germline CDR1 is SQVTM and CDR2 ANQGSEA. Between the trimmed V and J ends, which lost 1 base and 1 base, there was a span of 7 bases. The CDR3 consists of 13 residues. The CDR3 is CSVEVHLQETQYF. The CDR3 DNA reads as TGCAGCGTTGAAGTTCATCTCCAAGAGACCCAGTACTTC.

This clone came up a few times. This chain links TRBV5-6 with TRBJ2-1; no firm D call. Germline CDR1 SGHDT, CDR2 YYEEEE. Trimming pared 1 base from V and 8 bases from J, leaving 13 bases between. The CDR3 sequence is 14 residues long. The CDR3 sequence is CASSLWWRFDEQFF. The CDR3 DNA is TGTGCCAGCAGCTTGTGGTGGCGGTTCGATGAGCAGTTCTTC.

This clone was seen more than once but under ten times. The chain combines TRBV5-6 with TRBJ1-3, with D possibly being TRBD1 (5 bases). V gave up 1 base and J gave up 0 bases, with 8 bases separating them. The germline CDR1 and CDR2 sequences are SGHDT and YYEEEE. This CDR3 contains 15 residues. CDR3 protein: CASSLSGGSGNTIYF. In DNA form, the CDR3 reads TGTGCCAGCAGCTTGTCCGGGGGCTCTGGAAACACCATATATTTT.

V and J are TRBV18 and TRBJ1-2, with D tentatively TRBD1 (5 bases). The CDR3 contains 13 residues. V dropped 4 bases and J dropped 2 bases, with 8 bases sitting between them. Germline V gives CDR1 KGHSH, CDR2 LQKENI. The DNA of the CDR3 is TGTGCCAGCTCACGGGAGGGGAACTATGGCTACACCTTC. It yields the protein CASSREGNYGYTF.

This clone was recorded a few times. V gene TRBV11-2 combines with J gene TRBJ2-7; D ambiguous. Germline values: CDR1 SGHAT, CDR2 FQNNGV. Trimming shortened V by 5 bases and J by 7 bases, and 9 bases separated the two germline ends. The CDR3 loop spans 11 amino acids. The CDR3 DNA reads as TGTGCCAGCAGCCCCTTTCAGGAGCAGTACTTC. Protein sequence: CASSPFQEQYF.

In its sample, this clone was seen a few times. CDR3 in amino acids: CASSLGTSGYTDTQYF. CDR3 DNA: TGTGCCAGCAGTTTAGGAACTAGCGGGTACACAGATACGCAGTATTTT. This rearrangement joins TRBV28 to TRBJ2-3; TRBD2 matches at 9 bases. Germline CDR1 is MDHEN and CDR2 is SYDVKM. The V and J ends lost 2 bases and 2 bases, in that order; junction bases with no gene match: 5. The CDR3 has 16 amino acids.

In its sample, this clone was seen a few times. The chain combines TRBV14 with TRBJ2-1, with 7 bases that match TRBD2. Germline V CDR1 and CDR2: SGHDN, FVKESK. The CDR3 extends over 15 amino acids. V gave up 2 bases and J gave up 2 bases; unmatched junction bases: 3. In nucleotides, the CDR3 is TGTGCCAGCAGCCAATCCGGGACTACCTACAATGAGCAGTTCTTC. Translating gives CASSQSGTTYNEQFF.

In this sample, this clone turned up once. V and J are TRBV6-1 and TRBJ2-5, with a possible D match to TRBD1 (6 bases). Between the trimmed V and J ends, which lost 3 bases and 4 bases, there was a span of 12 bases. The CDR3 runs to 14 residues. Germline V CDR1 and CDR2: MNHNS, SASEGT. CDR3 amino acids: CASSDRQARETQYF. DNA of the CDR3: TGTGCCAGCAGTGATCGACAGGCTCGAGAGACCCAGTACTTC.

The chain employs TRBV11-2 and TRBJ1-5; D is undetermined. Trimming left V 5 bases short and J 6 bases short, with 11 bases between. The CDR3 has 13 residues. The germline V gene encodes CDR1 SGHAT and CDR2 FQNNGV. The CDR3 sequence is CASSPPGRQPQHF. The CDR3 DNA is TGTGCCAGCAGCCCCCCAGGACGTCAGCCCCAGCATTTT.

CDR3 sequence: CASSTGQGGGYTF. Here the CDR3 DNA reads TGTGCCAGCAGCACCGGACAGGGGGGTGGCTACACCTTC. The chain uses TRBV7-3 and TRBJ1-2; 10 nucleotides match TRBD1. The V gene's germline CDR1 is SGHTA and CDR2 FQGTGA. This CDR3 is 13 amino acids long. Trimming at V came to 5 bases and at J to 7 bases, leaving 4 bases not matched to a gene. Filled out from reference TRBV7-3 and TRBJ1-2, the complete variable domain reads GAGVSQTPSNKVTEKGKYVELRCDPISGHTALYWYRQSLGQGPEFLIYFQGTGAADDSGLPNDRFFAVRPEGSVSTLKIQRTERGDSAVYLCASSTGQGGGYTFGSGTRLTVV.

CDR3 DNA sequence: TGTGCCAGCAGCCCGCGGGCCAGGGGGCTAGTTAGCAATCAGCCCCAGCATTTT. Translation gives CASSPRARGLVSNQPQHF. The rearrangement uses TRBV7-8 and TRBJ1-5; TRBD1 agrees at 8 bases. The V gene's germline CDR1 is SGHVS and CDR2 FQNEAQ. The CDR3 has 18 residues. After removal of 5 bases from V and 0 bases from J, the junction contained 12 bases not matched to a gene.

This clone turned up a few times. This chain connects TRBV6-6 to TRBJ2-5; a possible D gene is TRBD1 (5 bases). Between the trimmed V and J ends, which lost 0 bases and 5 bases, there was a span of 10 bases. Looked up from germline, CDR1 is MNHNY and CDR2 is SVGAGI (reference sequence). The CDR3 is 14 amino acids. The CDR3 loop is CASSYSGAKETQYF. The CDR3, as DNA: TGTGCCAGCAGTTACTCTGGGGCCAAGGAGACCCAGTACTTC.

This clone was counted only a few times. The rearrangement links TRBV4-3 to TRBJ2-1; perhaps TRBD2 as D (6 bases). The germline V gene has CDR1 LGHNA and CDR2 YSLEER. Trimming took 0 bases from V and 10 from J, leaving 16 bases between them. The CDR3 is 15 residues long. The CDR3 DNA is TGCGCCAGCAGCCAAGAATCGGGACTCGGATACGAGCAGTTCTTC. Protein: CASSQESGLGYEQFF.

The chain has TRBV4-3 and TRBJ2-7; 8 nucleotides align to TRBD1. V shed 4 bases and J 5 bases; nucleotides not matched to a gene: 7. The germline CDR1 and CDR2 sequences are LGHNA and YSLEER. This CDR3 comprises 14 residues. CDR3 protein: CASSLDRVGDEQYF. As DNA, the CDR3 is TGCGCCAGCAGCCTGGACAGGGTGGGAGACGAGCAGTACTTC.

Of note for this clone: At the DNA level, this CDR3 is encoded by other sequences in the same sample as well. The CDR3 sequence is CATSRDRYNEQFF. The CDR3 bases are TGTGCCACCAGCAGAGATCGGTACAATGAGCAGTTCTTC. The J gene is TRBJ2-1, the V gene TRBV15; D ambiguous. Trimming removed 0 bases at V and 4 bases at J, with 4 bases between. The germline gives CDR1 LNHNV, CDR2 YYDKDF (reference sequence). CDR3 length: 13 residues. The whole variable domain, filled in from reference TRBV15 and TRBJ2-1, reads DAMVIQNPRYQVTQFGKPVTLSCSQTLNHNVMYWYQQKSSQAPKLLFHYYDKDFNNEADTPDNFQSRRPNTSFCFLDIRSPGLGDTAMYLCATSRDRYNEQFFGPGTRLTVL.

The CDR3: CATGLGADYGYTF. The DNA for the CDR3 is TGCGCCACGGGTCTTGGGGCGGACTATGGCTACACCTTC. J is TRBJ1-2 and V is TRBV5-1; D possibly corresponds to TRBD1 (5 bases). V lost 9 bases and J 3 bases, leaving 15 bases between the germline ends. Per the germline V gene, CDR1 is SGHRS and CDR2 is YFSETQ. This CDR3 contains 13 residues.

The CDR3 region has the DNA TGCAGTGCTAGTCATCGGGACCTGTACTTC. It encodes CSASHRDLYF. V is TRBV20-1 and J is TRBJ2-5; D is perhaps TRBD1 or TRBD2 (5 bases each). V was clipped by 3 bases and J by 13 bases, with 12 bases between them. Germline-derived CDR1 and CDR2 are DFQATT and SNEGSKA (reference sequence). The CDR3 sequence is 10 residues long.